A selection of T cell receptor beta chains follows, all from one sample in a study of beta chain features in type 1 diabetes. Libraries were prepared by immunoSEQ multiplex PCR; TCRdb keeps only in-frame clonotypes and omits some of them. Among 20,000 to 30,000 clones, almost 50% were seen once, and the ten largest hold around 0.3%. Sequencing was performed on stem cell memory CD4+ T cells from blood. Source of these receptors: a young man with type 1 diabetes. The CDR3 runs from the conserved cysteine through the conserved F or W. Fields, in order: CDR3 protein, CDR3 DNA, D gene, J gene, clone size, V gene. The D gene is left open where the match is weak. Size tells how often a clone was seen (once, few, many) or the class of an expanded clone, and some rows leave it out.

CDR3: CASSYDRGHVDTQYF
DNA: TGCGCCAGCAGCTATGACAGGGGGCATGTAGATACGCAGTATTTT
D: TRBD1
J: TRBJ2-3
size: -
V: TRBV5-1

CDR3: CAWSVSGIAEAFF
DNA: TGTGCCTGGAGTGTATCCGGGATCGCTGAAGCTTTCTTT
D: -
J: TRBJ1-1
size: few
V: TRBV30

CDR3: CASSPPPGTNYGYTF
DNA: TGTGCCAGCTCACCACCGCCAGGAACTAACTATGGCTACACCTTC
D: -
J: TRBJ1-2
size: -
V: TRBV18

CDR3: CAWSAPGVRVEAFF
DNA: TGTGCCTGGAGTGCTCCGGGAGTACGAGTCGAAGCTTTCTTT
D: -
J: TRBJ1-1
size: -
V: TRBV30

CDR3: CASSPTRLLEPEPEYF
DNA: TGTGCCAGCAGCCCAACACGACTACTAGAGCCTGAGCCTGAGTACTTC
D: -
J: TRBJ2-7
size: -
V: TRBV7-2

CDR3: CATRQGINTEAFF
DNA: TGTGCCACTAGACAGGGAATTAACACTGAAGCTTTCTTT
D: TRBD1
J: TRBJ1-1
size: few
V: TRBV6-6

CDR3: CASSVVSGSTDTQYF
DNA: TGTGCCAGCAGCGTCGTGTCAGGGTCCACAGATACGCAGTATTTT
D: -
J: TRBJ2-3
size: -
V: TRBV9

CDR3: CASSTSGTGSGANVLTF
DNA: TGTGCCAGCAGTACCTCAGGGACAGGGTCCGGGGCCAACGTCCTGACTTTC
D: TRBD1
J: TRBJ2-6
size: few
V: TRBV27

CDR3: CASSSDRAKTQYF
DNA: TGTGCCAGCAGCTCGGACAGGGCCAAGACCCAGTACTTC
D: TRBD1
J: TRBJ2-5
size: few
V: TRBV11-2

CDR3: CASSFTDLNTGELFF
DNA: TGTGCCAGCAGTTTTACCGACTTAAACACCGGGGAGCTGTTTTTT
D: -
J: TRBJ2-2
size: -
V: TRBV27

CDR3: CASRVMGLDTGELFF
DNA: TGTGCCAGCAGGGTAATGGGGCTAGACACCGGGGAGCTGTTTTTT
D: -
J: TRBJ2-2
size: -
V: TRBV11-3

CDR3: CASSQASGTGGDEQFF
DNA: TGTGCCAGCAGCCAAGCGTCAGGGACAGGGGGAGATGAGCAGTTCTTC
D: TRBD1
J: TRBJ2-1
size: few
V: TRBV4-2

CDR3: CSVVTGMKRGYTF
DNA: TGCAGCGTTGTTACAGGGATGAAGCGAGGCTACACCTTC
D: -
J: TRBJ1-2
size: -
V: TRBV29-1

CDR3: CASSPRDSTDTQYF
DNA: TGCGCCAGCAGCCCGCGGGACAGCACAGATACGCAGTATTTT
D: -
J: TRBJ2-3
size: few
V: TRBV4-1

CDR3: CASSTGQGNTIYF
DNA: TGCGCCAGCAGCACCGGACAGGGCAACACCATATATTTT
D: TRBD1
J: TRBJ1-3
size: few
V: TRBV5-1

CDR3: CSVEDGTGGGRDTQYF
DNA: TGCAGCGTTGAAGATGGGACAGGGGGAGGGAGAGATACGCAGTATTTT
D: TRBD1
J: TRBJ2-3
size: once
V: TRBV29-1

CDR3: CASSLGGGTVPYEQYF
DNA: TGTGCCAGCAGCTTAGGGGGCGGGACAGTCCCCTACGAGCAGTACTTC
D: -
J: TRBJ2-7
size: -
V: TRBV7-2

CDR3: CASSKGRQLTHQPQHF
DNA: TGTGCCAGTAGTAAGGGGAGGCAGCTAACCCATCAGCCCCAGCATTTT
D: -
J: TRBJ1-5
size: -
V: TRBV19

CDR3: CAGSGTGGGQPQHF
DNA: TGTGCCGGGTCCGGGACAGGGGGGGGACAGCCCCAGCATTTT
D: TRBD1
J: TRBJ1-5
size: -
V: TRBV19

CDR3: CASSFRGLNTGELFF
DNA: TGCGCCAGCAGCTTTCGGGGGTTGAACACCGGGGAGCTGTTTTTT
D: -
J: TRBJ2-2
size: few
V: TRBV5-1

CDR3: CASSDGRQGAGQPQHF
DNA: TGTGCCAGCAGTGATGGGCGACAGGGGGCAGGTCAGCCCCAGCATTTT
D: TRBD1
J: TRBJ1-5
size: -
V: TRBV2

CDR3: CATSRGGGVLAGSQETQYF
DNA: TGTGCCACCAGCAGAGGCGGGGGGGTCCTAGCGGGGAGCCAAGAGACCCAGTACTTC
D: TRBD2
J: TRBJ2-5
size: few
V: TRBV15

CDR3: CASSHRPLENNEQFF
DNA: TGTGCCAGCAGCCACAGGCCGCTCGAGAACAATGAGCAGTTCTTC
D: -
J: TRBJ2-1
size: few
V: TRBV4-2

CDR3: CASSLGSGIFNEQFF
DNA: TGTGCCAGCAGCTTAGGTAGCGGGATTTTCAATGAGCAGTTCTTC
D: TRBD2
J: TRBJ2-1
size: -
V: TRBV11-3

CDR3: CASSENRGRGSDTQYF
DNA: TGTGCCAGCAGTGAAAATCGTGGCAGGGGGTCAGATACGCAGTATTTT
D: TRBD1
J: TRBJ2-3
size: -
V: TRBV6-1

CDR3: CASSLIGTVYNEQFF
DNA: TGTGCCAGCAGCTTGATAGGGACAGTCTACAATGAGCAGTTCTTC
D: TRBD1
J: TRBJ2-1
size: -
V: TRBV7-2

CDR3: CASSVSMRSTADTQYF
DNA: TGCGCCAGCAGTGTGAGTATGAGATCCACCGCAGATACGCAGTATTTT
D: -
J: TRBJ2-3
size: few
V: TRBV10-2

CDR3: CASSKGGRDHNEQFF
DNA: TGTGCCAGTAGTAAGGGCGGGAGAGATCACAATGAGCAGTTCTTC
D: TRBD2
J: TRBJ2-1
size: -
V: TRBV19

CDR3: CASSRDRVTEAFF
DNA: TGTGCCAGCAGCAGGGACAGGGTAACTGAAGCTTTCTTT
D: TRBD1
J: TRBJ1-1
size: -
V: TRBV2

CDR3: CASTPTENSNQPQHF
DNA: TGTGCCAGTACCCCGACAGAAAATAGCAATCAGCCCCAGCATTTT
D: -
J: TRBJ1-5
size: -
V: TRBV19

CDR3: CASSTGRYEQYF
DNA: TGTGCCAGTAGTACGGGGAGATACGAGCAGTACTTC
D: -
J: TRBJ2-7
size: -
V: TRBV19

CDR3: CSVGSYTDTQYF
DNA: TGCAGCGTTGGTTCTTACACAGATACGCAGTATTTT
D: -
J: TRBJ2-3
size: -
V: TRBV29-1

CDR3: CASSPRGGADTEAFF
DNA: TGTGCCAGCTCACCTCGAGGCGGGGCGGACACTGAAGCTTTCTTT
D: -
J: TRBJ1-1
size: few
V: TRBV18

CDR3: CASCRGNSPLHF
DNA: TGTGCCAGCTGCAGGGGAAATTCACCCCTCCACTTT
D: -
J: TRBJ1-6
size: once
V: TRBV2

CDR3: CASSSRYPGNTIYF
DNA: TGTGCCAGCAGTTCCAGGTATCCCGGAAACACCATATATTTT
D: -
J: TRBJ1-3
size: -
V: TRBV6-5

CDR3: CASSRYRDSQETQYF
DNA: TGTGCCAGCTCACGGTACCGGGACAGCCAAGAGACCCAGTACTTC
D: TRBD1
J: TRBJ2-5
size: -
V: TRBV18

CDR3: CAIRATSGGAETQYF
DNA: TGTGCCATCAGGGCGACTAGCGGGGGGGCGGAGACCCAGTACTTC
D: TRBD2
J: TRBJ2-5
size: -
V: TRBV10-3

CDR3: CASSYAQGAKVAEAFF
DNA: TGTGCCAGCAGTTACGCCCAGGGGGCGAAAGTCGCTGAAGCTTTCTTT
D: TRBD1
J: TRBJ1-1
size: -
V: TRBV6-6

CDR3: CASSSAGGTNEKLFF
DNA: TGTGCCAGCAGCTCTGCGGGGGGTACTAATGAAAAACTGTTTTTT
D: -
J: TRBJ1-4
size: -
V: TRBV7-2

CDR3: CASSGAGGFTQYF
DNA: TGTGCCAGCAGCGGAGCGGGGGGTTTTACGCAGTATTTT
D: TRBD2
J: TRBJ2-3
size: -
V: TRBV9

CDR3: CASSLSSGRTSYEQYF
DNA: TGTGCCAGCTCACTCTCCTCAGGGCGGACCTCCTACGAGCAGTACTTC
D: -
J: TRBJ2-7
size: -
V: TRBV18

CDR3: CASSIGQGVDGTDTQYF
DNA: TGTGCCAGTAGTATAGGCCAGGGGGTGGATGGCACAGATACGCAGTATTTT
D: TRBD1
J: TRBJ2-3
size: -
V: TRBV19

CDR3: CASSEGGSPLHF
DNA: TGTGCCAGCAGTGAAGGGGGATCACCCCTCCACTTT
D: -
J: TRBJ1-6
size: -
V: TRBV28

CDR3: CASSDRGLNNEKLFF
DNA: TGTGCCAGCAGTGACAGGGGGCTTAATAATGAAAAACTGTTTTTT
D: TRBD1
J: TRBJ1-4
size: few
V: TRBV2